This T cell receptor (beta chain) was recovered during a study of blood T cell repertoires in COVID-19 (dated by TCRdb to about 2020). For the study in its entirety: The collaborator samples originated in the United States, Italy and Spain and spanned the acute and convalescent phases of COVID-19. The material from the prospective study consisted of cDNA or gDNA derived from T cells, B-cell-depleted T cells, or PBMCs. Deeply sampled blood TCRbeta repertoires from subjects exposed to, actively infected with, or recovered from COVID-19 were included in the dataset. A freely available public database, intended as a resource for researchers studying the immune response to SARS-CoV-2, is where the repertoires were released. Samples were obtained from the ongoing ImmuneRACE study (first 160 participants) and from over 1,000 subjects provided by 6 global collaborators. Sample metadata almost always included a de-identified subject ID, COVID-19 status, age in years and sex. HLA class I and class II types, where available, came from metadata supplied by the sample provider rather than from assay-based typing.

The paper as a whole reports these results and caveats: The quantity of clinical and demographic metadata differed by source and by participant and was supplied without curation.

The immunoSEQ Assay, a bias-controlled multiplex PCR, was used to amplify TCRbeta CDR3 regions from genomic DNA. Under the source paper's analysis protocol: The number of nucleated cells in each sample was estimated by amplification of reference gene primers within the assay. To quantify the absolute abundance of each unique TCRbeta CDR3 rearrangement, sequence reads were collapsed and filtered. For each sample, productive Simpson clonality was calculated as the square root of Simpson's diversity index across productive rearrangements. TCRdb stores this immuneACCESS table with in-frame sequences only. Part of the clones is absent; in the studies checked, under half of the shortfall reflects unresolved V genes, and no reason is known for the rest. V and J calls and clone size follow that table, whereas D and trimming were derived from the DNA. The sample table shows about 270,000 clones, and under 95% are seen once. The ten largest clones represent about 2.5% of the sample.

CDR1 and CDR2, per the germline V gene, are MDHEN and SYDVKM. The V end gives up 3 bases and the J end 8 bases, leaving 7 bases in the junction not matched to a gene. Taken from cysteine to phenylalanine, the CDR3 has 15 residues. Of the read, only the CDR3 DNA is kept; its 45 bases are in frame from base 1. A note on this clone: Its target antigen remains unknown. Base quality data are lacking; no much larger clone is found one base away.

Enrolling through a virtual design, the prospective study's participants ranged in age from roughly 18 to 89 years and lived across roughly 23 United States geographic areas. Cohort assignment in the prospective study relied on participant-reported clinical history from a screening survey and a study questionnaire. In the prospective study, whole blood, serum and a nasopharyngeal or oropharyngeal swab were collected from each participant by mobile phlebotomists. Over a roughly 2-month period, participants in the prospective study had the option of providing additional blood draws and questionnaires. Before DNA extraction, blood samples from the prospective study were shipped at room temperature or frozen.

The sample was PBMCs or T cells enriched from blood (not recorded which). The TCR originated in a woman in her thirties or forties with acute COVID-19. The V gene is TRBV28 and the J gene is TRBJ1-1, with 12 central nucleotides matching TRBD1. The base sequence is TGTGCCAGCAGTTTTAGCGGGACAGGGGGCGGGGAAGCTTTCTTT. This codes for CASSFSGTGGGEAFF.